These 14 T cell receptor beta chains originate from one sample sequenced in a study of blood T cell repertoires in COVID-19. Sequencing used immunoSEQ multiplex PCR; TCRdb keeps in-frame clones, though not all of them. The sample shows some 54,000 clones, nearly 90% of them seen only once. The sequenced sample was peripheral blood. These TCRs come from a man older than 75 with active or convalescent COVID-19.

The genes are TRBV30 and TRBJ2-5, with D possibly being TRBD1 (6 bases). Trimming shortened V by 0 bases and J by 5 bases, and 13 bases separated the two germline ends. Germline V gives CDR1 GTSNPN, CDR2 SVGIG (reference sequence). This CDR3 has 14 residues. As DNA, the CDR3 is TGTGCCTGGAGTGTCAAAACAGGGATCGAGACCCAGTACTTC. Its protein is CAWSVKTGIETQYF.

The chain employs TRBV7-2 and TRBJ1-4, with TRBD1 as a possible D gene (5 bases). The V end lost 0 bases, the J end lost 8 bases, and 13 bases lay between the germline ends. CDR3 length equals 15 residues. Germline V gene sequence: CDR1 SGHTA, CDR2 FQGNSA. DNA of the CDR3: TGTGCCAGCAGCTTAGCGGGGGGGGAAAGGGAAAAACTGTTTTTT. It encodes CASSLAGGEREKLFF.

The CDR3 nucleotides are TGTGCCAGCAGCTTAGGGGGGACGGGACTAGCGGGCAATGAGCAGTTCTTC. Encoded protein: CASSLGGTGLAGNEQFF. This chain joins TRBV7-6 and TRBJ2-1, with TRBD2 matching over 12 bases. Germline CDR1 is SGHVS and CDR2 is FNYEAQ. J was trimmed by 6 bases and V by 1 base; bases with no gene match: 7. CDR3 length: 17 residues.

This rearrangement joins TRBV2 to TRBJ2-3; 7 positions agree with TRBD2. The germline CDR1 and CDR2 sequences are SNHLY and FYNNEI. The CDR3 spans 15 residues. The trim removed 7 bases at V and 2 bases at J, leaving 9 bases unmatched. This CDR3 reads CASNRRGVNTDTQYF. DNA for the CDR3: TGTGCCAGCAATCGCCGGGGGGTTAACACAGATACGCAGTATTTT.

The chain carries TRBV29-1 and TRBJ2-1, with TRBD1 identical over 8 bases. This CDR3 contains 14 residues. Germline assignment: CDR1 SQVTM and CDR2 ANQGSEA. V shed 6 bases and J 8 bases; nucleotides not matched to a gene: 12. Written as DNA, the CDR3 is TGCAGCGTCAACTCCGGGACAGGCCTACATGAGCAGTTCTTC. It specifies CSVNSGTGLHEQFF.

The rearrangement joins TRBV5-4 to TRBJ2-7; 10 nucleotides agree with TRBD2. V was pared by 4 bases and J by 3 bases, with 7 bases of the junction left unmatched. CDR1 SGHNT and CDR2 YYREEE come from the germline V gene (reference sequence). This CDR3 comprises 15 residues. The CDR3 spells CASSGTSGVFYEQYF. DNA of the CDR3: TGTGCCAGCAGCGGTACTAGCGGGGTATTCTACGAGCAGTACTTC.

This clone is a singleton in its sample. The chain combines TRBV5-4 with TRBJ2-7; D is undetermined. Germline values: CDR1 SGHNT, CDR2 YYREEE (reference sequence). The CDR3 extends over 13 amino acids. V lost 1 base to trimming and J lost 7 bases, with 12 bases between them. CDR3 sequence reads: CASSLSRVGEQYF. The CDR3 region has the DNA TGTGCCAGCAGCTTGAGCCGGGTCGGGGAGCAGTACTTC. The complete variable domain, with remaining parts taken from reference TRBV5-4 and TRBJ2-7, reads ETGVTQSPTHLIKTRGQQVTLRCSSQSGHNTVSWYQQALGQGPQFIFQYYREEENGRGNFPPRFSGLQFPNYSSELNVNALELDDSALYLCASSLSRVGEQYFGPGTRLTVT.

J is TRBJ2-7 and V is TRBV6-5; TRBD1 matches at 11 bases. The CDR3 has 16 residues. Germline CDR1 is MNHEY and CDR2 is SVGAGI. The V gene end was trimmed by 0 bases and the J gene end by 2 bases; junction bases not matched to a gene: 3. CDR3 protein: CASSYSWGQGAYEQYF. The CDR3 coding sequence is TGTGCCAGCAGTTACTCGTGGGGACAGGGGGCCTACGAGCAGTACTTC.

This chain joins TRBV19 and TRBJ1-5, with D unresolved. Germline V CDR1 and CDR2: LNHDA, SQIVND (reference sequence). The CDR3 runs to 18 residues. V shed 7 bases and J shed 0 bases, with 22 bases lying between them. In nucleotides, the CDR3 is TGTGCCAGTACCCCAGGTTTGGTACAGCTAAATAGCAATCAGCCCCAGCATTTT. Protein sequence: CASTPGLVQLNSNQPQHF.

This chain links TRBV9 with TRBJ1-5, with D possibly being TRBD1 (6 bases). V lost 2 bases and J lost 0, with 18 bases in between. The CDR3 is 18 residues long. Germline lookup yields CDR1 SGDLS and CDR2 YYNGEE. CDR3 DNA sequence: TGTGCCAGCAGCGTTGGAGGACAGATCCTCATTAGCAATCAGCCCCAGCATTTT. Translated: CASSVGGQILISNQPQHF.

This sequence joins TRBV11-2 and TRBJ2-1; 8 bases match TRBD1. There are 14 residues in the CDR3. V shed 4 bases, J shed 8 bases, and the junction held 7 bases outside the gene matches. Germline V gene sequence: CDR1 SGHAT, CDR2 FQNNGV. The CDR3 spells CASSSYTGGYEQFF. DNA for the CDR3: TGTGCCAGCAGCTCTTACACAGGGGGTTATGAGCAGTTCTTC.

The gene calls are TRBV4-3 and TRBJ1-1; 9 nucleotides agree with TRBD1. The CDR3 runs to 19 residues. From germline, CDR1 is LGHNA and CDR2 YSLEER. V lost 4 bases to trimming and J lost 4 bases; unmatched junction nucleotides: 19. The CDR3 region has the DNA TGCGCCAGCAGCCCTATTAATCCGGGACAGGGTAATCTGGGCACTGAAGCTTTCTTT. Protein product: CASSPINPGQGNLGTEAFF.

Here the CDR3 reads CASSSVRGGRETQYF. CDR3 sequence (DNA): TGTGCCAGCAGCTCCGTTCGGGGGGGTAGGGAGACCCAGTACTTC. The J gene is TRBJ2-5, the V gene TRBV7-2; 8 bases line up with TRBD2. Germline loops: CDR1 SGHTA, CDR2 FQGNSA. This CDR3 contains 15 residues. Trimming removed 4 bases from V and 5 bases from J; junction bases left unmatched: 9.

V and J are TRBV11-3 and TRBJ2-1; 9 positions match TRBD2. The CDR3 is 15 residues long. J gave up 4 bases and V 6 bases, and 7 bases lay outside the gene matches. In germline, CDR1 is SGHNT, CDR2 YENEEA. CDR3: CASSQTSGEYNEQFF. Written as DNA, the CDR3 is TGTGCCAGCAGTCAGACTAGCGGAGAGTACAATGAGCAGTTCTTC.